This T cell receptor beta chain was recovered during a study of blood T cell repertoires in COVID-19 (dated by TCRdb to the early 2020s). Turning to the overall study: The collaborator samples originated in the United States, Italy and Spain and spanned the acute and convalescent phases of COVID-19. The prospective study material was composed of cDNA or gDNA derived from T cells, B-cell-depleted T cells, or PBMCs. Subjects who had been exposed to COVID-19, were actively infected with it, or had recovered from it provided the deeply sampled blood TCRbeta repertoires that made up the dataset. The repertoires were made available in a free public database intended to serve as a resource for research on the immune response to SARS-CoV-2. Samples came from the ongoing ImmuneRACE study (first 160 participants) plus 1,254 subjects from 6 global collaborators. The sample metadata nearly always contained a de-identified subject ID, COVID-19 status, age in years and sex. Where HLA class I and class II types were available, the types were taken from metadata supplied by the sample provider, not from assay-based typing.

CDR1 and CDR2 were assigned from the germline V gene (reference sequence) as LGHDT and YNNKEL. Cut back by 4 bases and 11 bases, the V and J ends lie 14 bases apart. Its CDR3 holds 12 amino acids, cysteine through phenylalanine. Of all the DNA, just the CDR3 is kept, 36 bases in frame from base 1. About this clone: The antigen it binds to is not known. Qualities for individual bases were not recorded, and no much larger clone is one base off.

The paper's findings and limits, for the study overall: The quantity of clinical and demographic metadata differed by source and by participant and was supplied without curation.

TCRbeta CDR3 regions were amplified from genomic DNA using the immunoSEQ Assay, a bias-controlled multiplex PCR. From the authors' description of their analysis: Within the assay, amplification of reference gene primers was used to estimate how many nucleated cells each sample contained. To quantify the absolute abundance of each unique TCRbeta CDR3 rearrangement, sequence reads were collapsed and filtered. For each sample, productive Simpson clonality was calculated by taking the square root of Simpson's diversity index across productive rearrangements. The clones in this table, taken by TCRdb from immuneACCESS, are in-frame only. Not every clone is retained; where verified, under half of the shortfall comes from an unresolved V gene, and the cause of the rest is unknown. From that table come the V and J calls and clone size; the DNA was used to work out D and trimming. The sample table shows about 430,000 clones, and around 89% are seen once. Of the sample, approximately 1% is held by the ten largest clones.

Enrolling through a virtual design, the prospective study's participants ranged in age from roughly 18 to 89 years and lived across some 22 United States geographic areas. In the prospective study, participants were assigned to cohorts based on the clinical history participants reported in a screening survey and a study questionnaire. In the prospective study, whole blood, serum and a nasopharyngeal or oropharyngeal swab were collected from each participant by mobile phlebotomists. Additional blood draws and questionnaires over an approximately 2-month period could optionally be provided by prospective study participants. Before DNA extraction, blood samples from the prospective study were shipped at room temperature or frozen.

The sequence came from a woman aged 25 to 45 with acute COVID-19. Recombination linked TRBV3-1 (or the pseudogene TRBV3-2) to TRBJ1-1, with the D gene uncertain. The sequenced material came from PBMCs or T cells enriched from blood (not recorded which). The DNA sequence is TGTGCCAGCAGCCCTCGGGGTTCGGCGGCTTTCTTT. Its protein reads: CASSPRGSAAFF.